Presented here are 18 T cell receptor beta chains from one specimen sequenced in a study of cytomegalovirus exposure and HLA in healthy donors. PCR was performed using 60 Vbeta and 13 Jbeta primers. Clones were read by immunoSEQ multiplex PCR, and TCRdb kept only the in-frame ones, dropping some. The sample shows some 180,000 clones, 83% of them seen only once. Material: PBMCs. All receptors derive from a man aged 35-49 years in good health and CMV-seropositive.

The V and J genes are TRBV28 and TRBJ1-4; D is undetermined. The germline V gene encodes CDR1 MDHEN and CDR2 SYDVKM. This CDR3 is built from 16 residues. V was shortened by 5 bases and J by 8 bases, with 21 bases between the two germline ends. This CDR3 is CASSRVERAGQEKLFF. CDR3 in DNA: TGTGCCAGCAGTCGCGTAGAGAGAGCCGGTCAAGAAAAACTGTTTTTT.

The V gene is TRBV5-1, the J gene TRBJ2-1; tentative D call: TRBD2 (5 bases). Trimming cost V 1 base and J 15 bases, with 14 bases left between them. CDR1 SGHRS and CDR2 YFSETQ come from the germline V gene. This CDR3 is built from 12 residues. The CDR3 reads CASSLTGEGWFF. The DNA for the CDR3 is TGCGCCAGCAGCTTGACGGGCGAGGGTTGGTTCTTC.

Here the CDR3 reads CASSGPGQGPPIHSYNEQFF. The CDR3 DNA follows: TGTGCCAGCAGCGGTCCCGGACAGGGGCCTCCGATTCACTCCTACAATGAGCAGTTCTTC. The V and J genes are TRBV9 and TRBJ2-1; TRBD1 agrees at 9 bases. With 3 bases clipped from V and 0 bases from J, the junction kept 16 bases outside the gene matches. The CDR3 runs 20 residues. Germline loops: CDR1 SGDLS, CDR2 YYNGEE.

The V and J genes are TRBV4-1 and TRBJ1-2; 8 bases agree with TRBD1. The germline gives CDR1 MGHRA, CDR2 YSYEKL. CDR3 size: 13 residues. V trimming: 1 base; J trimming: 10 bases; junction bases outside the gene matches: 5. CDR3 sequence reads: CASSQAGDRNYTF. In DNA, the CDR3 is TGCGCCAGCAGCCAAGCTGGGGACAGGAACTACACCTTC.

This chain joins TRBV4-3 and TRBJ1-4; weak D call: TRBD1 (6 bases). V was trimmed by 0 bases and J by 4 bases, leaving 9 bases between them. Germline lookup yields CDR1 LGHNA and CDR2 YSLEER. The CDR3 spans 15 residues. The CDR3 bases are TGCGCCAGCAGCCAAGAGGGCAGGGGTAATGAAAAACTGTTTTTT. Its translation is CASSQEGRGNEKLFF.

This clone was seen a single time. This chain uses TRBV28 with TRBJ1-2, with D possibly TRBD1 on 6 matching bases. Germline V CDR1 and CDR2: MDHEN, SYDVKM. V shed 6 bases and J shed 5 bases, with 13 bases lying between them. CDR3 length: 13 residues. This chain's CDR3 is CASRGGTKYGYTF. The DNA of the CDR3 is TGTGCCAGCAGGGGTGGGACAAAATATGGCTACACCTTC.

CDR3: CASSDTGYGYTF. CDR3 coding DNA: TGTGCCAGCAGTGATACAGGCTATGGCTACACCTTC. V and J are TRBV25-1 and TRBJ1-2, with D perhaps TRBD1 (5 bases). Per germline, CDR1 MGHDK and CDR2 SYGVNS. V lost 3 bases, J lost 4 bases, and 6 bases lay in between. This CDR3 is 12 amino acids long.

V and J are TRBV5-1 and TRBJ2-2; D may be TRBD2 (5 bases). The CDR3 totals 14 residues. Germline values: CDR1 SGHRS, CDR2 YFSETQ. The V and J ends lost 0 bases and 4 bases respectively, with 7 bases between them. The CDR3 sequence: CASSLGGSTGELFF. Written as DNA, the CDR3 is TGCGCCAGCAGCTTGGGTGGGAGCACCGGGGAGCTGTTTTTT.

The rearrangement links TRBV2 to TRBJ2-1; possibly TRBD1 for D (8 bases). Trimming took off 1 base at V and 4 bases at J, with 11 bases between the two ends. This CDR3 region has 15 residues. The germline CDR1 and CDR2 sequences are SNHLY and FYNNEI. The CDR3 sequence: CASSEDRGGYNEQFF. In nucleotides, the CDR3 is TGTGCCAGCAGTGAAGACAGGGGGGGATACAATGAGCAGTTCTTC.

The chain uses TRBV6-1 and TRBJ2-6; the D gene is possibly TRBD2 (7 bases). Germline V gene lookup returns CDR1 MNHNS and CDR2 SASEGT. Trimming took 2 bases from V and 2 from J, leaving 10 bases between them. There are 16 residues in the CDR3. DNA for the CDR3: TGTGCCAGCAGTGAATCGGGGGGCACTGGGGCCAACGTCCTGACTTTC. The encoded protein is CASSESGGTGANVLTF.

This chain uses TRBV10-1 with TRBJ2-3; D is undetermined. The CDR3 runs 15 residues. Trimming took off 0 bases at V and 3 bases at J, with 10 bases between the two ends. The germline gives CDR1 WNHNN, CDR2 SYGVQD (reference sequence). The CDR3 coding sequence is TGCGCCAGCAGTGAGTCTCAGGTCGTGACAGATACGCAGTATTTT. Translating gives CASSESQVVTDTQYF.

This clone appeared a few times. This chain connects TRBV30 to TRBJ2-7; D is possibly TRBD2 (6 bases). This CDR3 region has 13 residues. Germline V lookup: CDR1 GTSNPN, CDR2 SVGIG (reference sequence). Trimming took off 1 base at V and 5 bases at J, with 12 bases between the two ends. Here the CDR3 reads CAWSGLAGNEQYF. The CDR3 region has the DNA TGTGCCTGGAGTGGTCTCGCGGGAAACGAGCAGTACTTC.

The chain is built from TRBV5-8 and TRBJ1-5, with D possibly TRBD1 on 5 matching bases. Trimming removed 0 bases from V and 4 bases from J, with 8 bases in between. The CDR3 has 14 amino acids. The germline V gene has CDR1 SGHTS and CDR2 YDEGEE. This chain's CDR3 is CASSLGQRNQPQHF. CDR3 coding DNA: TGTGCCAGCAGCTTGGGACAGAGGAATCAGCCCCAGCATTTT. The full variable domain, completed using reference TRBV5-8 and TRBJ1-5, is EAGVTQSPTHLIKTRGQQATLRCSPISGHTSVYWYQQALGLGLQFLLWYDEGEERNRGNFPPRFSGRQFPNYSSELNVNALELEDSALYLCASSLGQRNQPQHFGDGTRLSIL.

The V gene is TRBV18, the J gene TRBJ1-4, with TRBD1 matching 7 bases. J lost 5 bases, V lost 5 bases, and 8 bases had no gene match. Per germline, CDR1 KGHSH and CDR2 LQKENI. The CDR3 sequence is 15 residues long. CDR3 coding DNA: TGTGCCAGCTCATTAGACCGGGACAGAAATGAAAAACTGTTTTTT. Translated: CASSLDRDRNEKLFF.

This sequence joins TRBV15 and TRBJ2-3; 10 bases align to TRBD1. CDR3 length: 15 amino acids. With V trimmed by 5 bases and J by 3 bases, 5 bases remained unmatched. The V gene's germline CDR1 is LNHNV and CDR2 YYDKDF (reference sequence). The chain's CDR3 is CATSGDRGTTDTQYF. In DNA, the CDR3 is TGTGCCACCAGCGGGGACAGGGGTACAACAGATACGCAGTATTTT.

The chain combines TRBV30 with TRBJ2-2; D is possibly TRBD2 (6 bases). Trimming left V 2 bases short and J 4 bases short, with 14 bases between. The CDR3 sequence is 15 residues long. The germline V gene has CDR1 GTSNPN and CDR2 SVGIG (reference sequence). The CDR3 is CAWSLGGTVTGELFF. The CDR3 DNA sequence: TGTGCCTGGAGTTTGGGGGGTACGGTCACCGGGGAGCTGTTTTTT.

The chain uses TRBV6-1 and TRBJ1-1; 7 nucleotides agree with TRBD1. The CDR3 is 17 amino acids. From germline, CDR1 is MNHNS and CDR2 SASEGT. After removal of 2 bases from V and 0 bases from J, the junction contained 9 bases not matched to a gene. The CDR3 nucleotides read TGTGCCAGCAGTGAACTAACAGGGGTGGGGATGAACACTGAAGCTTTCTTT. This gives the protein CASSELTGVGMNTEAFF.

The sample holds a few counts of this clone. This chain uses TRBV14 with TRBJ2-7, with a weak D call TRBD2 (5 bases). Trimming pared 4 bases from V and 9 bases from J, leaving 13 bases between. CDR1 is SGHDN and CDR2 is FVKESK in the germline V gene. This CDR3 has 12 amino acids. DNA of the CDR3: TGTGCCAGCAGCCTCGGACTTCTCGGGCAGTACTTC. Its translation is CASSLGLLGQYF.